The 4 T cell receptor beta chains in this list originate from one sample, sequenced in a study of blood T cells in healthy people across ages. Alongside a J-beta primer mix, a sample-barcoded 5' primer served in a second PCR lasting 7 to 11 cycles. TCRdb itself ran the 5' RACE reads through MiXCR, one entry per CDR3 protein. This sample carries about 800,000 distinct CDR3 sequences, approximately 25% of them seen once, and the ten largest clones take under 4%. These data were also filed under a second study, of T cells of mothers and their children.

What was sequenced was blood. The receptors derive from a boy aged 5-17 years in good health.

The count of this clonotype is one. The rearrangement joins TRBV20-1 to TRBJ2-5, with D perhaps matching TRBD2 (5 bases). Germline CDR1 is DFQATT and CDR2 is SNEGSKA (reference sequence). V was trimmed by 3 bases and J by 2 bases, leaving 25 bases between them. The CDR3 is 18 residues long. Written as DNA, the CDR3 is TGCAGTGCTAGTAAACGTGAGAGGAAGGCAGGACTTCAAGAGACCCAGTACTTC. It specifies CSASKRERKAGLQETQYF.

This clonotype was seen a few times. The genes are TRBV5-5 and TRBJ2-5, with unresolved D. The J call is uncertain, as TRBJ2-7 better fits the DNA end. The CDR3 consists of 13 residues. Per germline, CDR1 SGHKS and CDR2 YYEKEE (reference sequence). CDR3 DNA sequence: TGTGCCAGCAGCTTGAACGGACCCTACGAGCAGTACTTC. Translated, it gives CASSLNGPYEQYF.

The chain combines TRBV20-1 with TRBJ2-5, with 8 bases aligning to TRBD1. Trimming at V came to 6 bases and at J to 4 bases, leaving 4 bases not matched to a gene. CDR1 is DFQATT and CDR2 is SNEGSKA in the germline V gene (reference sequence). The CDR3 length is 12 residues. The CDR3 reads CSATGGGETQYF. Written as DNA, the CDR3 is TGCAGTGCAACAGGGGGTGGAGAGACCCAGTACTTC.

This clonotype turned up a few times. V is TRBV28 and J is TRBJ2-7, with D possibly matching TRBD1 (6 bases). This CDR3 spans 18 amino acids. The germline V gene encodes CDR1 MDHEN and CDR2 SYDVKM. The V gene lost 1 base and the J gene lost 0 bases, with 19 bases spanning the gap. CDR3 bases: TGTGCCAGCAGTTTATTAAAATTTCAGGGGATCCCCTCCTACGAGCAGTACTTC. Its translation: CASSLLKFQGIPSYEQYF.